Below are 18 T cell receptor beta chains sequenced from a single sample in a study of blood T cell repertoires in COVID-19. Measured with immunoSEQ multiplex PCR; TCRdb has only the in-frame clones, and not every one. The table records about 130,000 clones, more than 70% of them present only once. The specimen was peripheral blood. The receptors here all came from a man over 45 with acute or convalescent COVID-19.

The rearrangement joins TRBV5-1 to TRBJ2-1; D unclear. Trimming cost V 5 bases and J 9 bases, with 15 bases left between them. The CDR3 runs to 13 residues. Germline assignment: CDR1 SGHRS and CDR2 YFSETQ. This chain's CDR3 is CASSLQVRREQFF. CDR3 sequence (DNA): TGCGCCAGCAGTTTGCAGGTTAGGCGTGAGCAGTTCTTC. Variable domain in full (rest from reference TRBV5-1 and TRBJ2-1): KAGVTQTPRYLIKTRGQQVTLSCSPISGHRSVSWYQQTPGQGLQFLFEYFSETQRNKGNFPGRFSGRQFSNSRSEMNVSTLELGDSALYLCASSLQVRREQFFGPGTRLTVL.

The chain employs TRBV11-2 and TRBJ1-4; D uncertain. Per the germline V gene, CDR1 is SGHAT and CDR2 is FQNNGV. The CDR3 runs to 13 residues. Trimming left V 2 bases short and J 3 bases short, with 4 bases between. The CDR3 nucleotides read TGTGCCAGCAGCTTATCAGCTAATGAAAAACTGTTTTTT. Translation: CASSLSANEKLFF. The full variable domain, completed using reference TRBV11-2 and TRBJ1-4, is EAGVAQSPRYKIIEKRQSVAFWCNPISGHATLYWYQQILGQGPKLLIQFQNNGVVDDSQLPKDRFSAERLKGVDSTLKIQPAKLEDSAVYLCASSLSANEKLFFGSGTQLSVL.

This sequence joins TRBV5-1 and TRBJ2-3; 7 nucleotides align to TRBD1. The ends lost 4 bases at V and 4 bases at J; junction bases unmatched: 6. The CDR3 consists of 14 residues. Germline CDR1 reads SGHRS; CDR2 reads YFSETQ. In DNA, the CDR3 is TGCGCCAGCAGCCCGACAGGGCAGCCAGATACGCAGTATTTT. Its protein is CASSPTGQPDTQYF.

The chain is built from TRBV3-1 (or the pseudogene TRBV3-2) and TRBJ1-1, with a weak D call TRBD1 (5 bases). V lost 4 bases to trimming and J lost 4 bases, with 16 bases between them. In germline, CDR1 is LGHDT, CDR2 YNNKEL (reference sequence). The CDR3 has 15 amino acids. In DNA, the CDR3 is TGTGCCAGCAGCCCGAGGAGGGGCTTAGGCACTGAAGCTTTCTTT. This translates into CASSPRRGLGTEAFF.

V usage is TRBV5-1 and J usage is TRBJ1-5, with D uncertain. V lost 0 bases, J lost 6 bases, and 10 bases lay in between. The CDR3 extends over 14 amino acids. The germline gives CDR1 SGHRS, CDR2 YFSETQ. CDR3 nucleotides: TGCGCCAGCAGCTTGGATGACTTTGCTCAGCCCCAGCATTTT. It codes for CASSLDDFAQPQHF.

In this sample, this clone turned up a few times. This chain links TRBV7-2 with TRBJ1-5; D might be TRBD1 (5 bases). Trimming left V 2 bases short and J 6 bases short, with 14 bases between. This CDR3 has 15 residues. Germline lookup yields CDR1 SGHTA and CDR2 FQGNSA. The CDR3 protein is CASSLSLQGIQPQHF. The DNA for the CDR3 is TGTGCCAGCAGCTTAAGTCTTCAGGGAATTCAGCCCCAGCATTTT.

The CDR3 DNA sequence: TGTGCCAGCAGTTCGACCCCCGGACTCCTCTACGAGCAGTACTTC. This sequence encodes CASSSTPGLLYEQYF. The chain uses TRBV6-5 and TRBJ2-7, with D possibly TRBD2 on 5 matching bases. This CDR3 comprises 15 residues. CDR1 is MNHEY and CDR2 is SVGAGI in the germline V gene. Trimming stripped 4 bases from V and 3 bases from J, with 16 bases between.

The V call is TRBV3-1 (or the pseudogene TRBV3-2), the J call TRBJ2-7, with D unclear. Germline values: CDR1 LGHDT, CDR2 YNNKEL (reference sequence). This CDR3 region has 12 residues. V was clipped by 3 bases and J by 6 bases, with 9 bases between them. The CDR3 protein is CASSHSPREQYF. DNA of the CDR3: TGTGCCAGCAGCCACTCCCCTCGCGAGCAGTACTTC.

V gene TRBV6-5 combines with J gene TRBJ1-5; no clear D. The CDR3 covers 11 residues. The germline V gene has CDR1 MNHEY and CDR2 SVGAGI. V was shortened by 6 bases and J by 7 bases, with 7 bases between the two germline ends. CDR3 residues: CASRRSQPQHF. Here the CDR3 DNA reads TGTGCCAGCAGGAGGAGCCAGCCCCAGCATTTT.

This clone was detected a few times. The V and J genes are TRBV4-2 and TRBJ1-3; D remains unclear. The V end lost 1 base, the J end lost 0 bases, and 4 bases lay between the germline ends. The germline V gene has CDR1 LGHNA and CDR2 YNFKEQ. This CDR3 has 14 amino acids. CDR3 sequence: CASSQGLSGNTIYF. CDR3 nucleotide sequence: TGTGCCAGCAGCCAAGGTCTCTCTGGAAACACCATATATTTT.

This chain connects TRBV7-9 to TRBJ2-3; a possible D gene is TRBD1 (5 bases). Germline V lookup: CDR1 SEHNR, CDR2 FQNEAQ (reference sequence). V was clipped by 4 bases and J by 9 bases, with 14 bases between them. CDR3 length: 13 amino acids. The CDR3 is CASSSQGVGTQYF. The CDR3 DNA sequence: TGTGCCAGCAGCTCACAAGGGGTAGGCACGCAGTATTTT.

The chain has TRBV6-4 and TRBJ1-5; D gene unclear. V gave up 0 bases and J gave up 3 bases, with 12 bases separating them. Germline CDR1 is MRHNA and CDR2 is SNTAGT. CDR3 size: 16 residues. This CDR3 reads CASSDSTGLINQPQHF. The CDR3 DNA follows: TGTGCCAGCAGTGACTCGACCGGACTGATCAATCAGCCCCAGCATTTT.

This clone came up a few times. The genes are TRBV21-1 and TRBJ1-2; TRBD1 is the table's D call, not checked against the DNA. TRBV21-1 is a recognized pseudogene. The CDR3 is 16 amino acids. CDR3 protein: CASNQKGECRGYGYTF. In DNA, the CDR3 is TGTGCCAGCAATCAAAAGGGCGAATGCAGGGGATATGGCTACACCTTC.

The chain links TRBV3-1 (or the pseudogene TRBV3-2) to TRBJ1-1; D perhaps matches TRBD1 (6 bases). V was shortened by 4 bases and J by 6 bases, with 21 bases between the two germline ends. The CDR3 is 16 amino acids. The V gene's germline CDR1 is LGHDT and CDR2 YNNKEL (reference sequence). CDR3 coding DNA: TGTGCCAGCAGCCCCAAACCTACACAGGGATTCTCTGAAGCTTTCTTT. This sequence encodes CASSPKPTQGFSEAFF.

This clone was detected once. The genes are TRBV6-5 and TRBJ2-1; D remains ambiguous. CDR1 is MNHEY and CDR2 is SVGAGI in the germline V gene. V lost 2 bases, J lost 5 bases, and 7 bases lay in between. The CDR3 has 13 residues. The CDR3 DNA reads TGTGCCAGCAGTTACAACAGTAACAATGAGCAGTTCTTC. Translated: CASSYNSNNEQFF.

The chain recombines TRBV28 with TRBJ1-1, with 9 positions matching TRBD1. Germline V gene sequence: CDR1 MDHEN, CDR2 SYDVKM. J was trimmed by 4 bases and V by 4 bases; bases with no gene match: 7. This CDR3 has 15 residues. In DNA form, the CDR3 reads TGTGCCAGCAGTTCTACAGGGGGCGTTGGCACTGAAGCTTTCTTT. As protein: CASSSTGGVGTEAFF.

The chain joins TRBV6-5 to TRBJ1-2; weak D call: TRBD1 (6 bases). Trimming took off 5 bases at V and 4 bases at J, with 14 bases between the two ends. The CDR3 runs 14 residues. Germline V gene data show CDR1 as MNHEY and CDR2 as SVGAGI. DNA for the CDR3: TGTGCCAGCAGTAAAAGCCGGGACACCTATGGCTACACCTTC. It translates to CASSKSRDTYGYTF.

The chain couples TRBV28 to TRBJ1-2; 7 positions agree with TRBD1. Germline loops: CDR1 MDHEN, CDR2 SYDVKM. This CDR3 is built from 14 residues. J lost 4 bases, V lost 3 bases, and 5 bases had no gene match. CDR3 nucleotide sequence: TGTGCCAGCAGTTTTTCAGGGGGAGGCTATGGCTACACCTTC. Residues: CASSFSGGGYGYTF.